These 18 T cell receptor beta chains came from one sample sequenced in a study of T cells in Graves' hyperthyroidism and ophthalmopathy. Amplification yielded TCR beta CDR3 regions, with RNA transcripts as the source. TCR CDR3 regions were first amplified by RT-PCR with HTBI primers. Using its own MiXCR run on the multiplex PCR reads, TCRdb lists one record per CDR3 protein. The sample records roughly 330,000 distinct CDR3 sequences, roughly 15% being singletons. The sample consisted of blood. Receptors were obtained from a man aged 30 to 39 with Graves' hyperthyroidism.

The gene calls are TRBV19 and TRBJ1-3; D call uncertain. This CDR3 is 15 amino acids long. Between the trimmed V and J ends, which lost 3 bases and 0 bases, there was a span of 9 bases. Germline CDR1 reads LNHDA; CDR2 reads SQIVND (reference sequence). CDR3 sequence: CASSISLSSGNTIYF. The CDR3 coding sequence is TGTGCCAGTAGTATTTCGCTTTCCTCTGGAAACACCATATATTTT.

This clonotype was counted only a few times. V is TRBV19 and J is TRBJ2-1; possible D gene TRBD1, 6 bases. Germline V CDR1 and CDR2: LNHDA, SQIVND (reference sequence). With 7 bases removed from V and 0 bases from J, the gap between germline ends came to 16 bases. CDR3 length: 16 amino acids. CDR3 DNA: TGTGCCAGTACCGCTACCGGGACAAACTCCTACAATGAGCAGTTCTTC. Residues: CASTATGTNSYNEQFF.

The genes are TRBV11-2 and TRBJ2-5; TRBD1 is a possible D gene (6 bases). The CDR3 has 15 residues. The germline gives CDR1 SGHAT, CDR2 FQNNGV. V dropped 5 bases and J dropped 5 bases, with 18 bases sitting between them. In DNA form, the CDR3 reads TGTGCCAGCAGCCCCGGCACAGGGAGCGTGGAGACCCAGTACTTC. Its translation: CASSPGTGSVETQYF.

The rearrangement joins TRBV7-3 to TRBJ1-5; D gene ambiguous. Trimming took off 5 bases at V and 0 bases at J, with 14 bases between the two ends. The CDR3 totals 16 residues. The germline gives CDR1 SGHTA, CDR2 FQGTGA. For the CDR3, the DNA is TGTGCCAGCAGCCCTCGGGTCCTCTATAGCAATCAGCCCCAGCATTTT. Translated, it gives CASSPRVLYSNQPQHF.

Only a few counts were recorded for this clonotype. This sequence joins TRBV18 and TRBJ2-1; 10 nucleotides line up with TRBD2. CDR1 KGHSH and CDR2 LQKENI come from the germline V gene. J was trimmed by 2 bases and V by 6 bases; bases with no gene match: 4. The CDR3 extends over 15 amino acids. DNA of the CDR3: TGTGCCAGCTCCCGGACTAGCGGAACCTACAATGAGCAGTTCTTC. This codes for CASSRTSGTYNEQFF.

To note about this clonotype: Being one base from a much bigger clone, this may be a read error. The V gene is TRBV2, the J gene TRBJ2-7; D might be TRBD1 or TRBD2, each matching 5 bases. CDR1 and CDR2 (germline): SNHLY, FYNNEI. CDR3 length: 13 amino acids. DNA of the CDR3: TGTGCCGGCAGGTCGGGACCATCCTACGAGCAGTACTTC. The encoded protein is CAGRSGPSYEQYF.

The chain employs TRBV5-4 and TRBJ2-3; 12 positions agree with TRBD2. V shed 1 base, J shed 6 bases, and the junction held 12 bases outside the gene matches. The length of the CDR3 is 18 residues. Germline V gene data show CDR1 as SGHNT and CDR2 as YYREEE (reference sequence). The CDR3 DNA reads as TGTGCCAGCAGCTTGTTGGCTAGCGGGAGGGCCGTGAGTGATACGCAGTATTTT. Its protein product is CASSLLASGRAVSDTQYF.

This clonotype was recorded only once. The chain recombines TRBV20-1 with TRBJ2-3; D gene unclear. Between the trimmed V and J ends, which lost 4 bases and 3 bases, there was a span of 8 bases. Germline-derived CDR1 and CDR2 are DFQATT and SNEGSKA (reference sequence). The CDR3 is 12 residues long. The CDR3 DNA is TGCAGTGCTAAGGAGAGAACAGATACGCAGTATTTT. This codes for CSAKERTDTQYF.

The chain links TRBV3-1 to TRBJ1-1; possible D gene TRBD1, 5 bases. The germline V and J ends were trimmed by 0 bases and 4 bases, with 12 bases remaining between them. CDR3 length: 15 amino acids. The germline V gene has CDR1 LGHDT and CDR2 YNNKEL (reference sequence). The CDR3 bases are TGTGCCAGCAGCCAAGATTCGGGTCAGGGCACTGAAGCTTTCTTT. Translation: CASSQDSGQGTEAFF.

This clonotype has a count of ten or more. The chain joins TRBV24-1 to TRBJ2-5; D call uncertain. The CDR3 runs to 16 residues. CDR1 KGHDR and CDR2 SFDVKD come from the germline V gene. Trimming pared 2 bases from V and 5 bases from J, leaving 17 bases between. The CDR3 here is CATSDSSRTARETQYF. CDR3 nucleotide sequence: TGTGCCACCAGTGATTCGTCCAGGACGGCGCGGGAGACCCAGTACTTC.

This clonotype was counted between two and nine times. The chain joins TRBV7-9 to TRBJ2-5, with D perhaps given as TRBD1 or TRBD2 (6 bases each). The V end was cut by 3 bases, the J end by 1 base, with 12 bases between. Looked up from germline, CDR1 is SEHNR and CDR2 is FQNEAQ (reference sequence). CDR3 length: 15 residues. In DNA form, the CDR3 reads TGTGCCAGCAGCTTGGGGTGGGGGGCCCAAGAGACCCAGTACTTC. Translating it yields CASSLGWGAQETQYF. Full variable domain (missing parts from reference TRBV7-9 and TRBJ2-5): DTGVSQNPRHKITKRGQNVTFRCDPISEHNRLYWYRQTLGQGPEFLTYFQNEAQLEKSRLLSDRFSAERPKGSFSTLEIQRTEQGDSAMYLCASSLGWGAQETQYFGPGTRLLVL.

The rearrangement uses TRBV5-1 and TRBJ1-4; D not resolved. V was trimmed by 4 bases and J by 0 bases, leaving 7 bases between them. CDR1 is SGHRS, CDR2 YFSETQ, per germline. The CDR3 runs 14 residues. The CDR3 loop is CASSTEATNEKLFF. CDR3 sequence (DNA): TGCGCCAGCAGCACAGAAGCAACTAATGAAAAACTGTTTTTT.

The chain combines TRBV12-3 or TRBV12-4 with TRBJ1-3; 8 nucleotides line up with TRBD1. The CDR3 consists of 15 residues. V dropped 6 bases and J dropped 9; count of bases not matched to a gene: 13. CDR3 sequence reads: CASSRGQARSGTIYF. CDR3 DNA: TGTGCCAGCAGCAGGGGACAGGCCAGGTCCGGCACCATATATTTT.

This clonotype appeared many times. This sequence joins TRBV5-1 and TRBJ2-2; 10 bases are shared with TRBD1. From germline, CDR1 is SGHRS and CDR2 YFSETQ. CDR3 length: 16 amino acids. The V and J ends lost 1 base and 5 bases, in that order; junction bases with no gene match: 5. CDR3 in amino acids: CASSLSGTGATGELFF. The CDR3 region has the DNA TGCGCCAGCAGCTTGTCCGGGACAGGGGCGACCGGGGAGCTGTTTTTT. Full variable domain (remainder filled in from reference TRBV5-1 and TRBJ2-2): KAGVTQTPRYLIKTRGQQVTLSCSPISGHRSVSWYQQTPGQGLQFLFEYFSETQRNKGNFPGRFSGRQFSNSRSEMNVSTLELGDSALYLCASSLSGTGATGELFFGEGSRLTVL.

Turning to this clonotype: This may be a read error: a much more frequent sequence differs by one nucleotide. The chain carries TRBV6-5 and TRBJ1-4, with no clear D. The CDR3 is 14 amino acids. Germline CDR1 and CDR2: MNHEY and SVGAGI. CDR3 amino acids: CASSYSQFRERLFF. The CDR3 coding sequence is TGTGCCAGCAGTTACTCGCAGTTTCGGGAAAGACTGTTTTTT.

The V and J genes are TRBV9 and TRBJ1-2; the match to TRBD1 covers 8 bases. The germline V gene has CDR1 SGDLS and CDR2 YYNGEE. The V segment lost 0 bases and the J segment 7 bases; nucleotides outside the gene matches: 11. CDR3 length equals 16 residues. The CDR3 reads CASSVDRTGRTGGYTF. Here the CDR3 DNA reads TGTGCCAGCAGCGTAGATCGGACAGGGCGTACGGGTGGCTACACCTTC.

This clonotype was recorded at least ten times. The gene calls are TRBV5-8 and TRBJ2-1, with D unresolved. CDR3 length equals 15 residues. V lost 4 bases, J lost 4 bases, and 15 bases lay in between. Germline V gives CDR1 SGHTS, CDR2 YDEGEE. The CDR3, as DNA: TGTGCCAGCAGCCTGAATAATAGGGTTTACAATGAGCAGTTCTTC. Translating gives CASSLNNRVYNEQFF.

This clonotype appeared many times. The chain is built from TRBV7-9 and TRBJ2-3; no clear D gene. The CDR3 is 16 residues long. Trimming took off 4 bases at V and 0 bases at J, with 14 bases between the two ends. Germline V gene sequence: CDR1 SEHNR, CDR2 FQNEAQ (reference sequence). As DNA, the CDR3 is TGTGCCAGCAGCTCCACAGATCCTTCTAGCACAGATACGCAGTATTTT. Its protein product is CASSSTDPSSTDTQYF.